The T cell receptor (beta chain) described here comes from a study of T cell responses to AZD1222 COVID-19 vaccine. General study results and limits: Reportedly, close to half of spike-specific TCRs are directed against unmutated variant regions.

Comment on this clone: What it recognizes is unknown.

Only in-frame clones appear in the TCRdb table, and some are missing; sequencing was by immunoSEQ multiplex PCR. The sample lists about 150,000 clones, roughly nine tenths seen once, with approximately 3.3% in the top ten. Germline V gene lookup returns CDR1 SGHDT and CDR2 YYEEEE. V was shortened by 2 bases and J by 6 bases, with 14 bases between the two germline ends. This CDR3 region has 15 residues. The V gene is TRBV5-6, the J gene TRBJ2-2; D remains ambiguous. This sample comprised peripheral blood, obtained 28 days after the second AZD1222 dose. This sequence was found in an adult who received the AZD1222 COVID-19 vaccine. CDR3 in amino acids: CASSFDPAGAGELFF. As DNA, the CDR3 is TGTGCCAGCAGCTTTGACCCCGCCGGAGCCGGGGAGCTGTTTTTT. Together with reference TRBV5-6 and TRBJ2-2, the CDR3 gives the full variable domain: DAGVTQSPTHLIKTRGQQVTLRCSPKSGHDTVSWYQQALGQGPQFIFQYYEEEERQRGNFPDRFSGHQFPNYSSELNVNALLLGDSALYLCASSFDPAGAGELFFGEGSRLTVL.